The entry that follows covers one T cell receptor beta chain sequence. The target antigen is unknown. Distinct nucleotide sequences in the sample also encode this CDR3. Only in-frame clones appear in the TCRdb table, and some are missing; sequencing was by immunoSEQ multiplex PCR. The sample contains 35,000 to 40,000 clones, approximately 77% of which appear only once. Chemo-refractory metastatic non-small-cell lung cancer patients were treated with focal radiation plus CTLA-4 blockade with ipilimumab. These data originate in a study of radiotherapy plus CTLA-4 blockade in lung cancer. In the study overall: Among patients, under 20% showed objective responses, and approximately 31% had disease control.

The germline V gene has CDR1 MGHDK and CDR2 SYGVNS. The germline V and J ends were trimmed by 4 bases and 0 bases, with 7 bases remaining between them. The CDR3 is made up of 14 amino acids. Overall study results and limits: There was expansion of tumor-derived TCR clones in blood after radiotherapy plus ipilimumab.

The rearrangement uses TRBV25-1 and TRBJ1-5; D is unclear. The material sequenced was peripheral blood, taken from a patient treated with radiotherapy plus ipilimumab. The sequence was collected from a human donor with non-small cell lung cancer who had stable disease on radiotherapy plus ipilimumab. The CDR3 here is CASSVVYSNQPQHF. DNA of the CDR3: TGTGCCAGCAGTGTAGTGTATAGCAATCAGCCCCAGCATTTT. The full variable domain, in which reference TRBV25-1 and TRBJ1-5 provide the parts outside the CDR3, is EADIYQTPRYLVIGTGKKITLECSQTMGHDKMYWYQQDPGMELHLIHYSYGVNSTEKGDLSSESTVSRIRTEHFPLTLESARPSHTSQYLCASSVVYSNQPQHFGDGTRLSIL.